The 2 T cell receptor beta chains presented below share a single source sample, sequenced in a study of blood T cells in healthy people across ages. Next came a second PCR, run for about 6 to 12 cycles, which used a sample-barcoded 5' primer along with a J-beta primer mix. One entry per CDR3 protein, called by TCRdb with MiXCR from the 5' RACE reads. The sample has about 1.8 million distinct CDR3 sequences, about 50% seen once. The sample was blood. The receptors stem from a woman aged 40 to 50 in good health.

This CDR3 reads CASSPPGDRGYEQYF. In DNA form, the CDR3 reads TGTGCCAGCAGTCCACCCGGGGACAGGGGCTACGAGCAGTACTTC. The chain links TRBV27 to TRBJ2-7; 10 positions agree with TRBD1. Germline V gene sequence: CDR1 MNHEY, CDR2 SMNVEV (reference sequence). V dropped 5 bases and J dropped 3; count of bases not matched to a gene: 7. The CDR3 has 15 amino acids.

The chain uses TRBV4-2 and TRBJ1-2; D is perhaps TRBD1 (6 bases). V was shortened by 2 bases and J by 6 bases, with 19 bases between the two germline ends. The CDR3 has 16 residues. Germline V CDR1 and CDR2: LGHNA, YNFKEQ. The CDR3 DNA reads TGTGCCAGCAGCCAATTGGGGGCGCGAGGCGTGGATGGCTACACCTTC. It yields the protein CASSQLGARGVDGYTF.